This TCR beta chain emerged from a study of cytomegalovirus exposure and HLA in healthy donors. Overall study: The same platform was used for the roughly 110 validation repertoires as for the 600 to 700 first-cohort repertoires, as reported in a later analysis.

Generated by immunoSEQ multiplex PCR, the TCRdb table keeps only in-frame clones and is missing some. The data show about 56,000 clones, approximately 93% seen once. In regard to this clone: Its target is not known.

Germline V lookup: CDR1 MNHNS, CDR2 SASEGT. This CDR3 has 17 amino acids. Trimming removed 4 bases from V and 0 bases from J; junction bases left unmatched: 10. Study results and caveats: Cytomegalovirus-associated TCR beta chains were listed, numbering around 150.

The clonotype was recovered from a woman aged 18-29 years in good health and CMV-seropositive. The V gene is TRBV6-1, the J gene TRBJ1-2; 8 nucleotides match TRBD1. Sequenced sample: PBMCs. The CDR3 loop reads CASSALRGQGPNYGYTF. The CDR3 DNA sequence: TGTGCCAGCAGTGCTCTCCGCGGACAGGGACCTAACTATGGCTACACCTTC.